The entry that follows covers one T cell receptor beta chain sequence. This specimen comes from a study of blood T cell repertoires in COVID-19. Sequencing used immunoSEQ multiplex PCR; TCRdb keeps in-frame clones, though not all of them. The sample yields around 68,000 clones, around 89% seen once. Losses at the gene ends were 4 bases for V and 2 bases for J; bases not matched to a gene: 9. CDR1 and CDR2 (germline): LGHDT, YNNKEL (reference sequence). The CDR3 covers 16 residues. The source of this sequence is a man aged 45 to 65 with acute or convalescent COVID-19. J is TRBJ2-7 and V is TRBV3-1 (or the pseudogene TRBV3-2), with 9 bases fitting TRBD1. Source material: peripheral blood. The DNA of the CDR3 is TGTGCCAGCAGCCCTAGACAGGGGGAGACCCCCTACGAGCAGTACTTC. Amino acid sequence: CASSPRQGETPYEQYF.